The next 20 T cell receptor beta chains were all read from a single sample in a study of PD-L1 blockade in urothelial cancer. TCRdb's copy holds only in-frame clones and misses some; the assay was immunoSEQ multiplex PCR. The table has tens of thousands of clones, around 85% seen once; the top ten hold about 15%. Indicated time point: pretreatment peripheral blood. The sample was PBMCs, taken around atezolizumab (anti-PD-L1) treatment. The receptor set was obtained from a man aged 55 to 70 with urothelial cancer.

Remarks on this clone: Compared with germline, one end of the junction differs, possibly owing to a read error. V and J are TRBV7-7 and TRBJ2-1; D may be TRBD2 (5 bases). The CDR3 sequence is 11 residues long. CDR1 SSHAT and CDR2 FNYEAQ come from the germline V gene (reference sequence). DNA of the CDR3: TGTGCTAGCAGCGCGGGCGGTGAGCAGTTCTTC. This gives the protein CASSAGGEQFF. The complete variable domain, with remaining parts taken from reference TRBV7-7 and TRBJ2-1, reads GAGVSQSPRYKVTKRGQDVTLRCDPISSHATLYWYQQALGQGPEFLTYFNYEAQPDKSGLPSDRFSAERPEGSISTLTIQRTEQRDSAMYRCASSAGGEQFFGPGTRLTVL.

Notes on this clone: The CDR3 does not end in the conserved phenylalanine or tryptophan, so this is likely a read error. The J gene is TRBJ1-4, the V gene TRBV15; TRBD1 aligns across 11 bases. This CDR3 contains 14 residues. After removal of 8 bases from V and 12 bases from J, the junction contained 11 bases not matched to a gene. Germline V gene data show CDR1 as LNHNV and CDR2 as YYDKDF (reference sequence). The CDR3 sequence is CATSPGQGEEQLFV. The DNA for the CDR3 is TGTGCCACCTCCCCGGGACAGGGGGAAGAACAACTGTTTGTT.

The chain has TRBV4-1 and TRBJ1-2; 7 positions match TRBD1. The CDR3 is 16 amino acids. Germline CDR1 reads MGHRA; CDR2 reads YSYEKL. V gave up 0 bases and J gave up 5 bases; unmatched junction bases: 9. CDR3 residues: CASSQDYNRGIYGYTF. CDR3 bases: TGCGCCAGCAGCCAAGATTATAACAGGGGAATTTATGGCTACACCTTC.

This clone was observed once. This sample includes further DNA sequences coding for the same CDR3. The genes are TRBV18 and TRBJ1-2; D might be TRBD1 (5 bases). The germline CDR1 and CDR2 sequences are KGHSH and LQKENI. The length of the CDR3 is 13 residues. V lost 4 bases, J lost 5 bases, and 11 bases lay in between. For the CDR3, the DNA is TGTGCCAGCTCACAGGGGACTTCGTATGGCTACACCTTC. Its translation: CASSQGTSYGYTF.

The V call is TRBV11-2, the J call TRBJ1-2; D ambiguous. The germline V gene encodes CDR1 SGHAT and CDR2 FQNNGV. The germline V and J ends were trimmed by 5 bases and 2 bases, with 9 bases remaining between them. The CDR3 consists of 13 residues. This CDR3 reads CASSPERNYGYTF. CDR3 DNA sequence: TGTGCCAGCAGCCCGGAGCGGAACTATGGCTACACCTTC.

This clone was seen only once. The CDR3 DNA reads as TGTGCCAGCAGCGTCCACAGGTATGGCTACACCTTC. Encoded protein: CASSVHRYGYTF. The chain is built from TRBV11-3 and TRBJ1-2, with D maybe TRBD1 (5 bases). The V end lost 5 bases, the J end lost 5 bases, and 9 bases lay between the germline ends. The germline V gene has CDR1 SGHNT and CDR2 YENEEA. The CDR3 contains 12 residues. The whole variable domain, remainder taken from reference TRBV11-3 and TRBJ1-2, is EAGVVQSPRYKIIEKKQPVAFWCNPISGHNTLYWYLQNLGQGPELLIRYENEEAVDDSQLPKDRFSAERLKGVDSTLKIQPAELGDSAVYLCASSVHRYGYTFGSGTRLTVV.

This rearrangement joins TRBV13 to TRBJ2-3, with TRBD2 matching over 7 bases. J was trimmed by 4 bases and V by 4 bases; bases with no gene match: 14. This CDR3 contains 17 residues. CDR1 PRHDT and CDR2 FYEKMQ come from the germline V gene (reference sequence). In nucleotides, the CDR3 is TGTGCCAGCAGCTCCACATACCCCAGCGGGGAGGCAGATACGCAGTATTTT. This gives the protein CASSSTYPSGEADTQYF.

This chain links TRBV15 with TRBJ2-5; a weak D match, TRBD2 (5 bases). Germline CDR1 is LNHNV and CDR2 is YYDKDF (reference sequence). The CDR3 spans 13 residues. V lost 0 bases to trimming and J lost 6 bases, with 8 bases between them. CDR3: CATSRDRRKTQYF. In nucleotides, the CDR3 is TGTGCCACCAGCAGAGATCGGAGGAAGACCCAGTACTTC.

This rearrangement joins TRBV7-3 to TRBJ2-3; 11 bases agree with TRBD2. The CDR3 loop spans 15 amino acids. In germline, CDR1 is SGHTA, CDR2 FQGTGA. With 3 bases clipped from V and 2 bases from J, the junction kept 1 base outside the gene matches. CDR3 protein: CASSLTSGITDTQYF. The CDR3, as DNA: TGTGCCAGCAGCTTGACTAGCGGGATCACAGATACGCAGTATTTT.

This clone appeared a few times. The chain has TRBV20-1 and TRBJ2-5, with D hard to call. Trimming removed 4 bases from V and 5 bases from J, with 8 bases in between. CDR1 is DFQATT and CDR2 is SNEGSKA in the germline V gene (reference sequence). The CDR3 has 11 amino acids. CDR3: CSAISLETQYF. The CDR3 DNA sequence: TGCAGTGCTATCTCCCTGGAGACCCAGTACTTC.

The chain has TRBV13 and TRBJ1-4; 7 nucleotides agree with TRBD1. Looked up from germline, CDR1 is PRHDT and CDR2 is FYEKMQ (reference sequence). V lost 1 base to trimming and J lost 12 bases; unmatched junction nucleotides: 5. The CDR3 is 13 amino acids. The CDR3 sequence is CASSLERDSELFF. The CDR3 nucleotides read TGTGCCAGCAGCTTAGAGAGGGACAGCGAACTGTTTTTT.

This clone appeared a single time. The chain couples TRBV2 to TRBJ2-5; 14 nucleotides match TRBD2. From germline, CDR1 is SNHLY and CDR2 FYNNEI. This CDR3 has 17 residues. Losses at the gene ends were 6 bases for V and 2 bases for J; bases not matched to a gene: 8. The CDR3 DNA sequence: TGTGCCAGCAGATCGACTAGCGGGGGGGCCGCGCAAGAGACCCAGTACTTC. Its protein product is CASRSTSGGAAQETQYF.

The rearrangement links TRBV2 to TRBJ2-7; a weak D match, TRBD1 (7 bases). CDR3 size: 13 residues. V dropped 6 bases and J dropped 7 bases, with 16 bases sitting between them. Germline assignment: CDR1 SNHLY and CDR2 FYNNEI. This CDR3 reads CASREGAWEEQYF. CDR3 in DNA: TGTGCCAGCAGGGAGGGGGCCTGGGAGGAGCAGTACTTC. The variable domain in full, completed from reference TRBV2 and TRBJ2-7, reads EPEVTQTPSHQVTQMGQEVILRCVPISNHLYFYWYRQILGQKVEFLVSFYNNEISEKSEIFDDQFSVERPDGSNFTLKIRSTKLEDSAMYFCASREGAWEEQYFGPGTRLTVT.

The chain has TRBV5-1 and TRBJ2-1; TRBD2 aligns across 9 bases. Germline V lookup: CDR1 SGHRS, CDR2 YFSETQ. V dropped 4 bases and J dropped 0; count of bases not matched to a gene: 5. The CDR3 is made up of 16 amino acids. CDR3 region: CASSGDSGSSYNEQFF. CDR3 nucleotide sequence: TGCGCCAGCAGCGGGGATAGCGGGAGCTCCTACAATGAGCAGTTCTTC.

The rearrangement joins TRBV19 to TRBJ1-1; 9 positions agree with TRBD1. The CDR3 extends over 16 amino acids. Germline-derived CDR1 and CDR2 are LNHDA and SQIVND (reference sequence). Trimming cost V 3 bases and J 1 base; bases outside gene matches: 6. This CDR3 is CASSIRPTGGNTEAFF. In DNA form, the CDR3 reads TGTGCCAGTAGTATCCGGCCGACAGGGGGGAACACTGAAGCTTTCTTT. The entire variable domain, with the rest obtained from reference TRBV19 and TRBJ1-1, is as follows: DGGITQSPKYLFRKEGQNVTLSCEQNLNHDAMYWYRQDPGQGLRLIYYSQIVNDFQKGDIAEGYSVSREKKESFPLTVTSAQKNPTAFYLCASSIRPTGGNTEAFFGQGTRLTVV.

This clone has just one count. CDR3 loop: CASSGGGTTTDTQYF. DNA of the CDR3: TGTGCCAGCAGTGGGGGAGGGACTACCACGGATACGCAGTATTTT. The chain combines TRBV6-5 with TRBJ2-3; 7 positions agree with TRBD2. Germline assignment: CDR1 MNHEY and CDR2 SVGAGI. V shed 5 bases, J shed 6 bases, and the junction held 11 bases outside the gene matches. The length of the CDR3 is 15 residues.

The J gene is TRBJ2-5, the V gene TRBV18; no clear D. V dropped 5 bases and J dropped 5 bases, with 18 bases sitting between them. The V gene's germline CDR1 is KGHSH and CDR2 LQKENI. The CDR3 runs 15 residues. The CDR3 spells CASSSSPLTSETQYF. The CDR3 nucleotides are TGTGCCAGCTCATCGTCGCCCCTAACTTCGGAGACCCAGTACTTC.

This clone was seen only a few times. The chain joins TRBV27 to TRBJ1-6; TRBD1 might be the D (6 bases). The germline gives CDR1 MNHEY, CDR2 SMNVEV (reference sequence). This CDR3 has 14 residues. The V and J ends lost 0 bases and 10 bases respectively, with 10 bases between them. Written as DNA, the CDR3 is TGTGCCAGCAGTTTATCGGACAGTCAATCACCCCTCCACTTT. Protein product: CASSLSDSQSPLHF.

V usage is TRBV6-5 and J usage is TRBJ2-1, with 10 bases lining up with TRBD1. V was pared by 7 bases and J by 1 base, with 4 bases of the junction left unmatched. The CDR3 is made up of 15 amino acids. Germline V gene lookup returns CDR1 MNHEY and CDR2 SVGAGI. CDR3 region: CASTRDRGSYNEQFF. DNA for the CDR3: TGTGCCAGCACTCGGGACAGGGGATCCTACAATGAGCAGTTCTTC.

The chain carries TRBV6-1 and TRBJ1-1, with D uncertain. Deletions cut 2 bases from V and 1 base from J, with 17 bases between. The CDR3 has 17 residues. Germline V gene data show CDR1 as MNHNS and CDR2 as SASEGT. In nucleotides, the CDR3 is TGTGCCAGCAGTGAATATTCTGCCTGGGCCACGAACACTGAAGCTTTCTTT. Its translation: CASSEYSAWATNTEAFF.